This T cell receptor beta chain emerged from a study of cytomegalovirus exposure and HLA in healthy donors. The study, taken as a whole, reports: The authors enumerated 150 to 200 TCR beta chains as linked to cytomegalovirus.

To note about this clone: Its antigen is currently unknown.

13 Jbeta primers and 60 Vbeta primers were used for the PCR. Profiling relied on immunoSEQ multiplex PCR, and the TCRdb table lists in-frame clones only, not all of them. Among roughly 140,000 clones, around three fifths were seen once, and the ten largest hold under 3%. CDR1 and CDR2 from the germline V gene are SGDLS and YYNGEE. V dropped 7 bases and J dropped 2; count of bases not matched to a gene: 8. The CDR3 runs 16 residues. The sample was PBMCs. This TCR was recovered from a young woman in good health and CMV-seropositive. V and J are TRBV9 and TRBJ2-3; 12 nucleotides agree with TRBD2. CDR3 protein: CASSSGRVPTTDTQYF. The CDR3 nucleotides are TGTGCCAGCTCTAGCGGGAGGGTCCCGACCACAGATACGCAGTATTTT.